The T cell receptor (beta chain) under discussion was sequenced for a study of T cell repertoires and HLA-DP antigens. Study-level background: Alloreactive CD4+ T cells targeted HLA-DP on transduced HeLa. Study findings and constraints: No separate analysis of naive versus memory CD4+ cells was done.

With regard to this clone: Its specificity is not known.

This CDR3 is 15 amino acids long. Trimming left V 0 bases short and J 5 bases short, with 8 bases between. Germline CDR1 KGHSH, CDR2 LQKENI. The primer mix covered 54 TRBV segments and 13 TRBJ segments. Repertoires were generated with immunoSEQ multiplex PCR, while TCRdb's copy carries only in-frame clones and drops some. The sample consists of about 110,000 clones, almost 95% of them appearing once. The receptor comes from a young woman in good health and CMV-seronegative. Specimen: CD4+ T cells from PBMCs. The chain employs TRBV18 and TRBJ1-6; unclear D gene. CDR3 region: CASSPPAGNNSPLHF. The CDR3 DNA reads TGTGCCAGCTCACCACCTGCGGGAAATAATTCACCCCTCCACTTT. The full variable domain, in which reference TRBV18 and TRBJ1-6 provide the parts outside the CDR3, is NAGVMQNPRHLVRRRGQEARLRCSPMKGHSHVYWYRQLPEEGLKFMVYLQKENIIDESGMPKERFSAEFPKEGPSILRIQQVVRGDSAAYFCASSPPAGNNSPLHFGNGTRLTVT.